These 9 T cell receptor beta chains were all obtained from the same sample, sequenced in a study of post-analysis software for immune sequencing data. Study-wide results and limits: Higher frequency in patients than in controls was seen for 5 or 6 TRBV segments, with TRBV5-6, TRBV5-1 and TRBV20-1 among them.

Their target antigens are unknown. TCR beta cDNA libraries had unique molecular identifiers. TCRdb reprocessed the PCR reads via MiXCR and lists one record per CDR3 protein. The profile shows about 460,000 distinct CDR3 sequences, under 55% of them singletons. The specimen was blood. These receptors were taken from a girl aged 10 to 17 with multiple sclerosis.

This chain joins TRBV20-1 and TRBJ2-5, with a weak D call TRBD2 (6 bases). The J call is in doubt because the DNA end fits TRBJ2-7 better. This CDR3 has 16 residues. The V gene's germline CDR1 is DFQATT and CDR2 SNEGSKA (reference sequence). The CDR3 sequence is CSARPTPGSGTYEQYF. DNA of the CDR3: TGCAGTGCTAGACCCACTCCGGGTAGCGGAACCTACGAGCAGTACTTC.

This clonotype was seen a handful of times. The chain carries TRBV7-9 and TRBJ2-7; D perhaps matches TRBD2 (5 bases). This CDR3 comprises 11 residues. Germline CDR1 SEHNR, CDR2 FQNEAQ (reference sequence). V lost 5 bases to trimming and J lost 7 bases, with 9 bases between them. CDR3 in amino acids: CASSTGSEQYF. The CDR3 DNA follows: TGTGCCAGCAGCACGGGGAGTGAGCAGTACTTC.

In DNA, the CDR3 is TGTGCCAGCCATCCGACAGGGGGCAGGGAGCAGTACTTC. Translated, it gives CASHPTGGREQYF. The chain uses TRBV12-3 or TRBV12-4 and TRBJ2-5; 10 nucleotides agree with TRBD1. The CDR3 runs to 13 residues. J lost 11 bases, V lost 8 bases, and 11 bases had no gene match.

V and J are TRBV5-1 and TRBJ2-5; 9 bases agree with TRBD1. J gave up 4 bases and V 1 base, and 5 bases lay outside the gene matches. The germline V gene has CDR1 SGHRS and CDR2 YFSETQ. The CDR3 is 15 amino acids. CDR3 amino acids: CASSLSGGQGETQYF. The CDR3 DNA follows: TGCGCCAGCAGCTTGTCGGGGGGACAGGGAGAGACCCAGTACTTC. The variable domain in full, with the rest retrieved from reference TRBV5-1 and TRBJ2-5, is KAGVTQTPRYLIKTRGQQVTLSCSPISGHRSVSWYQQTPGQGLQFLFEYFSETQRNKGNFPGRFSGRQFSNSRSEMNVSTLELGDSALYLCASSLSGGQGETQYFGPGTRLLVL.

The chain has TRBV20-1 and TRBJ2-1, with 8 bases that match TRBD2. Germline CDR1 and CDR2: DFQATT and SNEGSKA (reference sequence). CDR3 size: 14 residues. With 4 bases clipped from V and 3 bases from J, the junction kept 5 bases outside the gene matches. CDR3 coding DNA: TGCAGTGCTAAGAGGACTAGCAACTACAATGAGCAGTTCTTC. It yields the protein CSAKRTSNYNEQFF.

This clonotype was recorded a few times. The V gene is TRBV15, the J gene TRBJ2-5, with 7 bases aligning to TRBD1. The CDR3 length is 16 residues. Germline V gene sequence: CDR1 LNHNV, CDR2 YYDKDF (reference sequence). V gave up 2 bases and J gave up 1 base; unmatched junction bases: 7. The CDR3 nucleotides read TGTGCCACCAGCAGAATGACAGGGCGGCGCCAAGAGACCCAGTACTTC. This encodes CATSRMTGRRQETQYF. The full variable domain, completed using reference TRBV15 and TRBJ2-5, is DAMVIQNPRYQVTQFGKPVTLSCSQTLNHNVMYWYQQKSSQAPKLLFHYYDKDFNNEADTPDNFQSRRPNTSFCFLDIRSPGLGDTAMYLCATSRMTGRRQETQYFGPGTRLLVL.

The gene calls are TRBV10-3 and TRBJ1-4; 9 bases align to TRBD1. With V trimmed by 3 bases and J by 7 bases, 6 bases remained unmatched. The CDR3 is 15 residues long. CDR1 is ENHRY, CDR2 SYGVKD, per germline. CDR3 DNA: TGTGCCATCAGTGACCCCGACAGGGGGGGTGAAAAACTGTTTTTT. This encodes CAISDPDRGGEKLFF.

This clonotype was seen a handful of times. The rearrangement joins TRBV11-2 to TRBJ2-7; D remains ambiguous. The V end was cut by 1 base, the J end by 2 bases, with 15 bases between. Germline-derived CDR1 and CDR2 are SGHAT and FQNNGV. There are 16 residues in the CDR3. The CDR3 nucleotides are TGTGCCAGCAGCTTAGCCCTATCTACACAAACCTACGAGCAGTACTTC. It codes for CASSLALSTQTYEQYF. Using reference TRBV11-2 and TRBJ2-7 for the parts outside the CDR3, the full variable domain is EAGVAQSPRYKIIEKRQSVAFWCNPISGHATLYWYQQILGQGPKLLIQFQNNGVVDDSQLPKDRFSAERLKGVDSTLKIQPAKLEDSAVYLCASSLALSTQTYEQYFGPGTRLTVT.

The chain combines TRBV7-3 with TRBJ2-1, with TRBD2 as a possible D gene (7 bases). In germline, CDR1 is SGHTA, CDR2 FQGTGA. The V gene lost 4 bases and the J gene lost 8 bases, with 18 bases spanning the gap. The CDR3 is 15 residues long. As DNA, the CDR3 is TGTGCCAGCAGCTCCGGGGGCGGGAGTAGCTATGAGCAGTTCTTC. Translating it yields CASSSGGGSSYEQFF.